A single sample is the source of the 20 T cell receptor beta chains below, sequenced in a study of blood T cells in healthy people across ages. Combining a sample-barcoded 5' primer with a J-beta primer mix, a second PCR ran for about 6 to 12 cycles. Using its own MiXCR run on the 5' RACE reads, TCRdb lists one record per CDR3 protein. The sample lists roughly 640,000 distinct CDR3 sequences, 25% to 35% seen once, with around 16% in the top ten. Sequencing was done on a sample of blood. These receptors were collected from a woman older than 75 in good health.

This clonotype was recorded many times. This rearrangement joins TRBV7-2 to TRBJ2-1; 11 bases line up with TRBD2. Germline CDR1 reads SGHTA; CDR2 reads FQGNSA. The CDR3 consists of 14 residues. V lost 3 bases to trimming and J lost 8 bases; unmatched junction nucleotides: 3. The CDR3 here is CASSFSGGGHEQFF. CDR3 in DNA: TGTGCCAGCAGCTTTAGCGGGGGGGGACATGAGCAGTTCTTC.

The V gene is TRBV6-5, the J gene TRBJ2-3; TRBD2 aligns across 7 bases. The CDR3 is 16 amino acids. The V segment lost 2 bases and the J segment 8 bases; nucleotides outside the gene matches: 13. CDR1 MNHEY and CDR2 SVGAGI come from the germline V gene. The CDR3 DNA follows: TGTGCCAGCAGTTACACGCAGCGGGGCAGTCGTGGTACGCAGTATTTT. It yields the protein CASSYTQRGSRGTQYF.

The chain combines TRBV11-1 with TRBJ1-1; the D gene is possibly TRBD1 (6 bases). Germline-derived CDR1 and CDR2 are SGHAT and FQDESV (reference sequence). The CDR3 totals 14 residues. The V and J ends lost 7 bases and 2 bases respectively, with 14 bases between them. The CDR3 DNA is TGTGCCAGCAACTTCGAGGGGGAAAACACTGAAGCTTTCTTT. As protein: CASNFEGENTEAFF.

This clonotype has ten or more counts. This chain connects TRBV4-1 to TRBJ2-6; TRBD2 might be the D (6 bases). Trimming left V 5 bases short and J 0 bases short, with 17 bases between. The CDR3 is 18 amino acids. Germline lookup yields CDR1 MGHRA and CDR2 YSYEKL. The CDR3 region is CASSSTGTQLSGANVLTF. CDR3 nucleotides: TGCGCCAGCAGCTCAACCGGGACTCAACTCTCTGGGGCCAACGTCCTGACTTTC.

The rearrangement joins TRBV11-2 to TRBJ1-2; 11 nucleotides align to TRBD1. Germline CDR1 reads SGHAT; CDR2 reads FQNNGV. This CDR3 has 13 residues. Unmatched junction bases numbered 2, after V lost 3 bases and J lost 8 bases. The DNA of the CDR3 is TGTGCCAGCAGCTTGGACAGGGGGCTCGGCTACACCTTC. As protein: CASSLDRGLGYTF. The full variable domain, in which reference TRBV11-2 and TRBJ1-2 provide the parts outside the CDR3, is EAGVAQSPRYKIIEKRQSVAFWCNPISGHATLYWYQQILGQGPKLLIQFQNNGVVDDSQLPKDRFSAERLKGVDSTLKIQPAKLEDSAVYLCASSLDRGLGYTFGSGTRLTVV.

The chain combines TRBV6-1 with TRBJ2-5, with D possibly being TRBD2 (6 bases). Germline CDR1 and CDR2: MNHNS and SASEGT. Trimming cost V 1 base and J 5 bases, with 11 bases left between them. This CDR3 spans 14 amino acids. CDR3 bases: TGTGCCAGCAGTGAAGTTGGGGGGAGGGAGACCCAGTACTTC. Encoded protein: CASSEVGGRETQYF.

The chain combines TRBV7-3 with TRBJ2-1; either TRBD1 or TRBD2 may supply D (5 bases each). Trimming took off 4 bases at V and 8 bases at J, with 15 bases between the two ends. Germline V gives CDR1 SGHTA, CDR2 FQGTGA. The CDR3 covers 14 residues. The DNA for the CDR3 is TGTGCCAGCAGCTCGGGACGGCAGGGAGATGAGCAGTTCTTC. The encoded protein is CASSSGRQGDEQFF. Complete variable domain (other parts from reference TRBV7-3 and TRBJ2-1): GAGVSQTPSNKVTEKGKYVELRCDPISGHTALYWYRQSLGQGPEFLIYFQGTGAADDSGLPNDRFFAVRPEGSVSTLKIQRTERGDSAVYLCASSSGRQGDEQFFGPGTRLTVL.

The genes are TRBV6-4 and TRBJ2-7; TRBD1 aligns across 10 bases. CDR1 and CDR2 (germline): MRHNA, SNTAGT. Trimming at V came to 8 bases and at J to 5 bases, leaving 9 bases not matched to a gene. CDR3 size: 14 residues. The CDR3 DNA sequence: TGTGCCAGCGCACCGACAGGGGGCTTGGACGAGCAGTACTTC. Translation gives CASAPTGGLDEQYF.

This clonotype was recorded a few times. The chain has TRBV18 and TRBJ1-2, with TRBD1 matching 9 bases. This CDR3 is built from 16 residues. Germline CDR1 and CDR2: KGHSH and LQKENI. V was clipped by 3 bases and J by 8 bases; unmatched bases: 13. The CDR3 DNA reads as TGTGCCAGCTCACCCACTACCTGGGACAGGGCTGCCGGCTACACCTTC. The encoded protein is CASSPTTWDRAAGYTF.

To note about this clonotype: A much larger clone lies one base from this, so it may be a read error. The chain recombines TRBV5-4 with TRBJ2-5; tentatively, D is TRBD2 (6 bases). The CDR3 runs 15 residues. Germline V gives CDR1 SGHNT, CDR2 YYREEE (reference sequence). Trimming removed 0 bases from V and 9 bases from J, with 18 bases in between. CDR3 loop: CASSLVGGLKEAQYF. The CDR3 DNA is TGTGCCAGCAGCTTGGTCGGGGGACTTAAGGAGGCCCAGTACTTC.

This clonotype showed up just a few times. A much larger clone sits a single nucleotide away, making a read error possible. The rearrangement uses TRBV4-2 and TRBJ2-1; possibly TRBD2 for D (8 bases). Germline CDR1 reads LGHNA; CDR2 reads YNFKEQ. This CDR3 is 14 amino acids long. Trimming shortened V by 0 bases and J by 13 bases, and 16 bases separated the two germline ends. As DNA, the CDR3 is TGTGCCAGCAGCCAAGAGGGACAGCGGGAGACCCAGTTCTTC. Protein product: CASSQEGQRETQFF.

Only a few counts were recorded for this clonotype. This may be a read error: a much more frequent sequence differs by one nucleotide. The chain is built from TRBV27 and TRBJ2-6, with D tentatively TRBD1 (6 bases). Germline values: CDR1 MNHEY, CDR2 SMNVEV (reference sequence). This CDR3 spans 16 amino acids. CDR3 protein: CAGSRQVSSGANVLTF. In DNA, the CDR3 is TGTGCCGGCAGTCGACAGGTTTCCTCTGGGGCCAACGTCCTGACTTTC.

To note about this clonotype: One base away lies a much larger clone, so this may be a sequencing read error. This chain connects TRBV5-1 to TRBJ1-1; perhaps TRBD1 as D (5 bases). This CDR3 contains 15 residues. CDR1 and CDR2 from the germline V gene are SGHRS and YFSETQ. The CDR3: CASSLGGARGTVAFF. CDR3 in DNA: TGCGCCAGCAGCTTGGGAGGAGCCCGAGGGACTGTAGCTTTCTTT.

This clonotype showed up many times. The rearrangement uses TRBV30 and TRBJ2-7, with unresolved D. The CDR3 covers 11 residues. V lost 5 bases to trimming and J lost 2 bases, with 7 bases between them. From germline, CDR1 is GTSNPN and CDR2 SVGIG (reference sequence). CDR3 protein: CAWAATYEQYF. The DNA for the CDR3 is TGTGCCTGGGCCGCTACCTACGAGCAGTACTTC. Together with reference TRBV30 and TRBJ2-7, the CDR3 gives the full variable domain: SQTIHQWPATLVQPVGSPLSLECTVEGTSNPNLYWYRQAAGRGLQLLFYSVGIGQISSEVPQNLSASRPQDRQFILSSKKLLLSDSGFYLCAWAATYEQYFGPGTRLTVT.

A few counts support this clonotype. The chain joins TRBV5-8 to TRBJ2-7; possible D gene TRBD1, 5 bases. There are 13 residues in the CDR3. Germline assignment: CDR1 SGHTS and CDR2 YDEGEE. Trimming shortened V by 4 bases and J by 3 bases, and 11 bases separated the two germline ends. In DNA, the CDR3 is TGTGCCAGCAGCGTGGACACGGACTACGAGCAGTACTTC. Encoded protein: CASSVDTDYEQYF.

This clonotype has a count of ten or more. The chain links TRBV20-1 to TRBJ2-1, with a weak D call TRBD1 (6 bases). In germline, CDR1 is DFQATT, CDR2 SNEGSKA (reference sequence). CDR3 size: 16 residues. The V end was cut by 1 base, the J end by 1 base, with 14 bases between. CDR3 protein: CSARGAGVESYNEQFF. The CDR3 nucleotides are TGCAGTGCTAGAGGGGCAGGGGTTGAATCCTACAATGAGCAGTTCTTC.

Points on this clonotype: This may stem from a read error, because a much larger clone lies one nucleotide away. The chain uses TRBV6-1 and TRBJ2-1; 8 nucleotides line up with TRBD1. This CDR3 contains 16 residues. V was pared by 3 bases and J by 2 bases, with 6 bases of the junction left unmatched. Looked up from germline, CDR1 is MNHNS and CDR2 is SASEGT. This chain's CDR3 is CASSDTQGATYNEQFF. The CDR3 bases are TGTGCCAGCAGTGATACCCAGGGGGCGACCTACAATGAGCAGTTCTTC.

This clonotype was detected only a few times. Since a much larger clone is just one base distant, this may be a read error. This chain uses TRBV29-1 with TRBJ1-4; D is perhaps TRBD1 (5 bases). Germline V gene data show CDR1 as SQVTM and CDR2 as ANQGSEA. Trimming removed 7 bases at V and 1 base at J, with 10 bases between. The CDR3 has 13 residues. The CDR3 is CSARRETNEKLFF. The CDR3 DNA reads TGCAGCGCCCGCAGGGAAACTAATGAAAAACTGTTTTTT.

Concerning this clonotype: A much larger clone lies one base from this, so it may be a read error. This rearrangement joins TRBV7-9 to TRBJ2-5; 8 nucleotides match TRBD1. This CDR3 is built from 15 residues. Per germline, CDR1 SEHNR and CDR2 FQNEAQ (reference sequence). V shed 5 bases, J shed 11 bases, and the junction held 16 bases outside the gene matches. In DNA form, the CDR3 reads TGTGCCAGCAGCCCGGGTGCCAGGGGGCTTAATGAGCAGTACTTC. Translating it yields CASSPGARGLNEQYF.

The sample holds many counts of this clonotype. The chain joins TRBV12-3 or TRBV12-4 to TRBJ2-6, with 8 bases identical to TRBD1. V lost 6 bases, J lost 2 bases, and 9 bases stayed unmatched. This CDR3 contains 17 residues. CDR3 in DNA: TGTGCCAGCAGACCAAGACAGGGGCAGGCTGGGGCCAACGTCCTGACTTTC. This encodes CASRPRQGQAGANVLTF.